Below, 10 T cell receptor beta chains from the same sample are listed, as sequenced in a study of blood T cell repertoires in COVID-19. The protocol was immunoSEQ multiplex PCR, while the TCRdb copy is restricted to in-frame clones and leaves out a portion. This sample has hundreds of thousands of clones, with 83% found just once. The sample taken for sequencing was peripheral blood. The receptors originated from a woman between 45 and 65 years old who had recovered from COVID-19.

This chain joins TRBV10-3 and TRBJ2-5; TRBD1 matches at 10 bases. CDR1 is ENHRY, CDR2 SYGVKD, per germline. The CDR3 is 13 amino acids. The V and J ends lost 9 bases and 5 bases, in that order; junction bases with no gene match: 6. The CDR3 region has the DNA TGTGCCATAAAAGGGACAGGGGACGAGACCCAGTACTTC. It yields the protein CAIKGTGDETQYF.

This chain joins TRBV15 and TRBJ1-2; TRBD1 aligns across 9 bases. Germline V gene lookup returns CDR1 LNHNV and CDR2 YYDKDF (reference sequence). Trimming cost V 1 base and J 7 bases; bases outside gene matches: 13. The length of the CDR3 is 17 residues. Here the CDR3 DNA reads TGTGCCACCAGCAGAGGAGGGATAGGGACAGGGTCCGGTGGCTACACCTTC. The encoded protein is CATSRGGIGTGSGGYTF.

The rearrangement uses TRBV27 and TRBJ1-1; no firm D call. The CDR3 totals 12 residues. Trimming took off 3 bases at V and 4 bases at J, with 6 bases between the two ends. Per the germline V gene, CDR1 is MNHEY and CDR2 is SMNVEV (reference sequence). The CDR3 DNA reads TGTGCCAGCAGTTTTATCGGCACTGAAGCTTTCTTT. Translation gives CASSFIGTEAFF.

The V gene is TRBV9, the J gene TRBJ2-3; 7 bases fit TRBD2. The germline CDR1 and CDR2 sequences are SGDLS and YYNGEE. The V and J ends lost 3 bases and 3 bases, in that order; junction bases with no gene match: 10. CDR3 length equals 16 residues. Written as DNA, the CDR3 is TGTGCCAGCAGCGCGGGTGGCGGGACTATGACAGATACGCAGTATTTT. Translating it yields CASSAGGGTMTDTQYF. The full variable domain, its missing parts supplied by reference TRBV9 and TRBJ2-3, is DSGVTQTPKHLITATGQRVTLRCSPRSGDLSVYWYQQSLDQGLQFLIQYYNGEERAKGNILERFSAQQFPDLHSELNLSSLELGDSALYFCASSAGGGTMTDTQYFGPGTRLTVL.

J is TRBJ1-3 and V is TRBV7-8, with D unresolved. The CDR3 length is 13 residues. Trimming took 6 bases from V and 2 from J, leaving 8 bases between them. Germline-derived CDR1 and CDR2 are SGHVS and FQNEAQ. CDR3 sequence reads: CASREGAGNTIYF. CDR3 bases: TGTGCCAGCAGGGAGGGAGCTGGAAACACCATATATTTT.

This chain uses TRBV2 with TRBJ1-1, with D hard to call. The CDR3 has 15 residues. Trimming took 6 bases from V and 0 from J, leaving 14 bases between them. Looked up from germline, CDR1 is SNHLY and CDR2 is FYNNEI. The CDR3 protein is CASRVGGTMNTEAFF. The CDR3 nucleotides are TGTGCCAGCAGGGTAGGCGGTACCATGAACACTGAAGCTTTCTTT.

In its sample, this clone was seen a few times. This chain links TRBV4-3 with TRBJ2-1; D call uncertain. V was trimmed by 2 bases and J by 5 bases, leaving 10 bases between them. This CDR3 region has 14 residues. The germline gives CDR1 LGHNA, CDR2 YSLEER. Written as DNA, the CDR3 is TGCGCCAGCAGCCAAACCACAGAGAACAATGAGCAGTTCTTC. Translating it yields CASSQTTENNEQFF.

The chain joins TRBV10-3 to TRBJ2-5, with 9 positions matching TRBD1. The V and J ends lost 3 bases and 5 bases, in that order; junction bases with no gene match: 4. This CDR3 has 14 amino acids. Germline CDR1 ENHRY, CDR2 SYGVKD. As DNA, the CDR3 is TGTGCCATCAGTGAAACAGGGGGCGTGGAGACCCAGTACTTC. As protein: CAISETGGVETQYF.

This sequence joins TRBV10-3 and TRBJ2-3; 11 bases fit TRBD1. This CDR3 contains 15 residues. V gave up 5 bases and J gave up 3 bases; unmatched junction bases: 4. The V gene's germline CDR1 is ENHRY and CDR2 SYGVKD. CDR3 residues: CAISTGTGGTDTQYF. Here the CDR3 DNA reads TGTGCCATCAGTACTGGGACAGGGGGTACAGATACGCAGTATTTT.

For this clone: The same CDR3 can be traced to other DNA sequences in this sample. This chain uses TRBV7-2 with TRBJ2-7; the D is unclear. There are 11 residues in the CDR3. Germline loops: CDR1 SGHTA, CDR2 FQGNSA. V shed 5 bases and J shed 7 bases, with 9 bases lying between them. The CDR3 here is CASSPSREQYF. CDR3 in DNA: TGTGCCAGCAGCCCCTCGCGGGAGCAGTACTTC.